The 15 T cell receptor beta chains below were found in one sample sequenced in a study of cytomegalovirus exposure and HLA in healthy donors. PCR primers comprised 60 Vbeta and 13 Jbeta primers. The repertoire was sequenced with immunoSEQ multiplex PCR; TCRdb's copy has only in-frame clones and lacks some. The listing records around 74,000 clones. The specimen sequenced was PBMCs. These receptors came from a man younger than 45 in good health and CMV-seronegative.

V and J are TRBV11-2 and TRBJ1-2, with no clear D. V was cut by 1 base and J by 4 bases, with 10 bases left in between. Germline loops: CDR1 SGHAT, CDR2 FQNNGV. This CDR3 comprises 14 residues. The CDR3 DNA sequence: TGTGCCAGCAGCTTAGTACCGGGTCCCTATGGCTACACCTTC. Translation gives CASSLVPGPYGYTF.

The V and J genes are TRBV11-1 and TRBJ2-6; 10 nucleotides line up with TRBD1. Germline CDR1 SGHAT, CDR2 FQDESV (reference sequence). The CDR3 is 18 amino acids. The V segment lost 2 bases and the J segment 2 bases; nucleotides outside the gene matches: 6. CDR3 amino acids: CASSLPTGGIPGANVLTF. The CDR3 nucleotides are TGTGCCAGCAGCTTACCGACAGGGGGCATCCCTGGGGCCAACGTCCTGACTTTC.

The genes are TRBV5-1 and TRBJ2-2; 10 positions agree with TRBD2. CDR3 length: 16 residues. V was clipped by 2 bases and J by 4 bases; unmatched bases: 5. The V gene's germline CDR1 is SGHRS and CDR2 YFSETQ. Written as DNA, the CDR3 is TGCGCCAGCAGCTTTCTAGCGGGGGTCGTCACCGGGGAGCTGTTTTTT. Residues: CASSFLAGVVTGELFF. The full variable domain, its missing parts supplied by reference TRBV5-1 and TRBJ2-2, is KAGVTQTPRYLIKTRGQQVTLSCSPISGHRSVSWYQQTPGQGLQFLFEYFSETQRNKGNFPGRFSGRQFSNSRSEMNVSTLELGDSALYLCASSFLAGVVTGELFFGEGSRLTVL.

V and J are TRBV27 and TRBJ2-1; the D gene is possibly TRBD2 (5 bases). The CDR3 runs 14 residues. Trimming stripped 4 bases from V and 0 bases from J, with 7 bases between. CDR1 is MNHEY, CDR2 SMNVEV, per germline (reference sequence). CDR3 DNA: TGTGCCAGCAGTTCTGGGAGCTCCTACAATGAGCAGTTCTTC. Residues: CASSSGSSYNEQFF.

This chain connects TRBV7-6 to TRBJ2-5; maybe TRBD2 (7 bases). The CDR3 sequence is 15 residues long. The germline CDR1 and CDR2 sequences are SGHVS and FNYEAQ. V lost 5 bases and J lost 5, with 18 bases in between. CDR3 region: CASSPAAGAYETQYF. The CDR3 DNA is TGTGCCAGCAGCCCCGCGGCGGGGGCATATGAGACCCAGTACTTC.

The chain combines TRBV10-3 with TRBJ2-3, with D perhaps TRBD1 (6 bases). Germline V gives CDR1 ENHRY, CDR2 SYGVKD. The V gene lost 8 bases and the J gene lost 0 bases, with 12 bases spanning the gap. The CDR3 sequence is 14 residues long. CDR3 DNA sequence: TGTGCCATCTGGGGTCAGGGGAGCACAGATACGCAGTATTTT. This sequence encodes CAIWGQGSTDTQYF.

The J gene is TRBJ1-2, the V gene TRBV27, with 7 bases aligning to TRBD1. This CDR3 region has 15 residues. V shed 5 bases, J shed 0 bases, and the junction held 6 bases outside the gene matches. CDR1 is MNHEY and CDR2 is SMNVEV in the germline V gene (reference sequence). DNA for the CDR3: TGTGCCAGCAGTCCATTGGGACAGCCTAACTATGGCTACACCTTC. This codes for CASSPLGQPNYGYTF.

V gene TRBV9 combines with J gene TRBJ2-1; 7 bases map to TRBD1. The CDR3 has 16 amino acids. Germline V gene sequence: CDR1 SGDLS, CDR2 YYNGEE. After removal of 4 bases from V and 5 bases from J, the junction contained 12 bases not matched to a gene. This chain's CDR3 is CASSPPQGLGDNEQFF. The CDR3 nucleotides read TGTGCCAGCAGCCCACCACAGGGGTTGGGTGACAATGAGCAGTTCTTC.

This chain uses TRBV23-1 with TRBJ1-4; TRBD1 matches at 7 bases. TRBV23-1 is reported as an ORF; its role is uncertain. CDR3 size: 15 residues. The junction had 8 bases not matched to a gene; V was cut back by 4 bases and J by 6 bases. The CDR3 DNA is TGCGCCAGCAGTCTGGTGGGACAGACCTATGAAAAACTGTTTTTT. Its protein product is CASSLVGQTYEKLFF.

This chain links TRBV5-1 with TRBJ1-1; TRBD1 matches at 8 bases. Germline loops: CDR1 SGHRS, CDR2 YFSETQ. Germline trimming cut 5 bases from V and 2 bases from J; bases unmatched to any gene: 5. This CDR3 region has 14 residues. The CDR3 region has the DNA TGCGCCAGCAGGTACGGACAGGGTAACACTGAAGCTTTCTTT. Translated: CASRYGQGNTEAFF.

The CDR3, as DNA: TGTGCCAGCAGCTCCGGTTTGGGGAGTGACTATGGCTACACCTTC. Protein product: CASSSGLGSDYGYTF. V usage is TRBV5-4 and J usage is TRBJ1-2; D gene ambiguous. The CDR3 consists of 15 residues. Trimming cost V 3 bases and J 3 bases, with 15 bases left between them. CDR1 and CDR2 (germline): SGHNT, YYREEE (reference sequence). Using reference TRBV5-4 and TRBJ1-2 for the parts outside the CDR3, the full variable domain is ETGVTQSPTHLIKTRGQQVTLRCSSQSGHNTVSWYQQALGQGPQFIFQYYREEENGRGNFPPRFSGLQFPNYSSELNVNALELDDSALYLCASSSGLGSDYGYTFGSGTRLTVV.

The CDR3 protein is CASSDGQPTNQPQHF. CDR3 nucleotide sequence: TGTGCCAGCAGTGATGGACAGCCAACGAATCAGCCCCAGCATTTT. The chain links TRBV2 to TRBJ1-5, with a possible D match to TRBD1 (6 bases). Trimming shortened V by 3 bases and J by 4 bases, and 13 bases separated the two germline ends. Germline lookup yields CDR1 SNHLY and CDR2 FYNNEI. The CDR3 extends over 15 amino acids.

The rearrangement joins TRBV4-2 to TRBJ2-4; possible D gene TRBD2, 5 bases. This CDR3 region has 14 residues. V lost 5 bases and J 7 bases, leaving 15 bases between the germline ends. Germline lookup yields CDR1 LGHNA and CDR2 YNFKEQ. The CDR3 DNA reads TGTGCCAGCAGCTCGACACGTTCGGGGAACATTCAGTACTTC. Its translation: CASSSTRSGNIQYF.

The chain has TRBV9 and TRBJ1-1; D remains unclear. V was pared by 0 bases and J by 5 bases, with 8 bases between. CDR1 is SGDLS and CDR2 is YYNGEE in the germline V gene. This CDR3 is built from 13 residues. The CDR3 DNA reads TGTGCCAGCAGCGTAGGGTCGGTAACTGAAGCTTTCTTT. Its translation: CASSVGSVTEAFF.

The chain employs TRBV14 and TRBJ2-1; 13 bases match TRBD2. Germline V gene data show CDR1 as SGHDN and CDR2 as FVKESK. V shed 5 bases, J shed 7 bases, and the junction held 8 bases outside the gene matches. This CDR3 contains 16 residues. CDR3 nucleotide sequence: TGTGCCAGCAGCTCCAGACCGGGACTAGCGGGGAATGAGCAGTTCTTC. It translates to CASSSRPGLAGNEQFF.